This TCR beta chain was profiled in a study of blood T cell repertoires in COVID-19. About the study: Nucleic acid was either cDNA or gDNA, and it came from T cells, B-cell-depleted T cells, or PBMCs.

CDR1 LNHDA and CDR2 SQIVND come from the germline V gene (reference sequence). Trimming took 4 bases from V and 3 from J; bases not matched to a gene: 7. This CDR3 is built from 16 residues. Per the original data handling: Amplifying reference gene primers gave estimates of nucleated cell counts. TCRdb's table, derived via immunoSEQ multiplex PCR, lists solely in-frame clones and lacks some. The V and J calls and clone size are taken from that table; D and trimming were inferred from the DNA. Counted here are 290,000 or so clones, roughly 87% occurring once; the ten biggest clones make up approximately 2%.

The sequence was obtained from a man between 18 and 35 years old with active or convalescent COVID-19. The sequenced sample consisted of peripheral blood. The chain employs TRBV19 and TRBJ1-5; TRBD1 aligns across 9 bases. CDR3 region: CASSTAGTGYNQPQHF. The CDR3 nucleotides are TGTGCCAGTAGTACCGCCGGGACAGGGTACAATCAGCCCCAGCATTTT.